The T cell receptor (beta chain) described here comes from a study of blood T cells in healthy people across ages. Primers used in a second PCR of roughly 6 to 11 cycles were a sample-barcoded 5' primer and a J-beta primer mix. Each CDR3 protein gets one entry after TCRdb re-called the 5' RACE reads with MiXCR. The sample includes roughly 1.7 million distinct CDR3 sequences, approximately 32% seen only once; the top ten take approximately 10%. Points from the study as a whole: Comparison with aged donors showed that long-lived donors had more naive CD4+ cells and higher diversity. Without sorted subsets, naive and antigen-experienced compartments could not be conclusively compared.

On this clonotype itself: Its antigen is undetermined.

The germline V gene has CDR1 MNHEY and CDR2 SVGAGI. The CDR3 runs to 13 residues. The V gene lost 0 bases and the J gene lost 8 bases, with 7 bases spanning the gap. The rearrangement links TRBV6-5 to TRBJ1-4, with a possible D match to TRBD1 (5 bases). The origin of this receptor is a woman in her 30s in good health. The sequenced sample was blood. The CDR3 is CASSYSREEKLFF. CDR3 nucleotides: TGTGCCAGCAGTTACTCCAGGGAGGAAAAACTGTTTTTT.